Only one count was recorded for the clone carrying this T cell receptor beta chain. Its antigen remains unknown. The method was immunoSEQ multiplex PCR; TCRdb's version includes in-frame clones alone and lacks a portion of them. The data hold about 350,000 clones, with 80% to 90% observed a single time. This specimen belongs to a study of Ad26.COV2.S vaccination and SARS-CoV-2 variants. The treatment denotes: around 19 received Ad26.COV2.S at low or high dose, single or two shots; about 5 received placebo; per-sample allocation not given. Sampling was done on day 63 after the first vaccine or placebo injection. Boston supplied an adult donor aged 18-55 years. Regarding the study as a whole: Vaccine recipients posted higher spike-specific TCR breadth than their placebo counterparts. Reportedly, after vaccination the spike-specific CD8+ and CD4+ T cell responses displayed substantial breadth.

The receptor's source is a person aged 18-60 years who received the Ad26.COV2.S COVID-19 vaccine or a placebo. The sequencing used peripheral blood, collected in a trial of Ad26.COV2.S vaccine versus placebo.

CDR3 in amino acids: CASSLSGRLSSYEQYF. The CDR3 DNA sequence: TGTGCCAGCAGCTTATCGGGCCGATTGAGCTCCTACGAGCAGTACTTC. V and J are TRBV7-2 and TRBJ2-7, with no clear D. Germline CDR1 and CDR2: SGHTA and FQGNSA. The CDR3 extends over 16 amino acids. V gave up 2 bases and J gave up 0 bases, with 14 bases separating them.